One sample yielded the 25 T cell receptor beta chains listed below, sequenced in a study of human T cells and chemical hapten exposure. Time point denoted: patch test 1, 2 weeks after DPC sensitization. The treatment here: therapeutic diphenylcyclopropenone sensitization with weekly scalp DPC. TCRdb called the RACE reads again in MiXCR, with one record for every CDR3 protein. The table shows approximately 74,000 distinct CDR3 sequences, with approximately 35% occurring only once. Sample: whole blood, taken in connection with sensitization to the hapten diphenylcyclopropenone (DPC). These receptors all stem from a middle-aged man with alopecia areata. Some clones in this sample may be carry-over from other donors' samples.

CDR3 bases: TGTGCCATCAGTTTACTAGCGGGAGCAGATACGCAGTATTTT. Its protein product is CAISLLAGADTQYF. The genes are TRBV10-3 and TRBJ2-3; 11 bases map to TRBD2. Losses at the gene ends were 5 bases for V and 4 bases for J; bases not matched to a gene: 2. The CDR3 is made up of 14 amino acids. Germline lookup yields CDR1 ENHRY and CDR2 SYGVKD.

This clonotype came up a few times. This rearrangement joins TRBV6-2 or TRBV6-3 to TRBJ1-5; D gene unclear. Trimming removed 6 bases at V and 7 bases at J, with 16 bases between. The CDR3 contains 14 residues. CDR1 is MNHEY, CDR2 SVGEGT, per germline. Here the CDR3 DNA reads TGTGCCAGCAGCCTAAGAGTTGGGCAGCAGCCCCAGCATTTT. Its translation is CASSLRVGQQPQHF.

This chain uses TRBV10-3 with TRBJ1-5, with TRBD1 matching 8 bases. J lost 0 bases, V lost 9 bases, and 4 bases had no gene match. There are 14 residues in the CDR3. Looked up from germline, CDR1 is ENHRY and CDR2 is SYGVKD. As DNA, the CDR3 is TGTGCCATGGGGACAGGCTATAGCAATCAGCCCCAGCATTTT. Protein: CAMGTGYSNQPQHF.

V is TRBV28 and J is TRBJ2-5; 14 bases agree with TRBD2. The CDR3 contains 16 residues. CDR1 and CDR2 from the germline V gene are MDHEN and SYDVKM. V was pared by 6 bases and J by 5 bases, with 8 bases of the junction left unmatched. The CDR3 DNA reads TGTGCCAGCAGCCGGGGACTAGCGGGAGCGGGTGAGACCCAGTACTTC. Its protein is CASSRGLAGAGETQYF.

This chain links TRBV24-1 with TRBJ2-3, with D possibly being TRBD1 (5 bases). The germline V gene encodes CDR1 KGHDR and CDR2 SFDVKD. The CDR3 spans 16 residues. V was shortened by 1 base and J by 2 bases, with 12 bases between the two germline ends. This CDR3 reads CATSDLQEGDTDTQYF. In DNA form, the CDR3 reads TGTGCCACCAGTGATTTACAAGAAGGGGACACAGATACGCAGTATTTT.

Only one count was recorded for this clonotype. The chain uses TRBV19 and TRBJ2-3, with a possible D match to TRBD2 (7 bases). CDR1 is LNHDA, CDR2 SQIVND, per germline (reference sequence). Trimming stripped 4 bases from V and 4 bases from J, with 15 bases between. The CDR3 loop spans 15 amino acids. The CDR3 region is CASSTGGGSADTQYF. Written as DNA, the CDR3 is TGTGCCAGTAGTACTGGGGGCGGGAGTGCAGATACGCAGTATTTT.

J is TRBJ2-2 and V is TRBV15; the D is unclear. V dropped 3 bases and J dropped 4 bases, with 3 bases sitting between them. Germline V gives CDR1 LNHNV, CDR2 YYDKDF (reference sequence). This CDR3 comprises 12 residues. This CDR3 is CATSRGTGELFF. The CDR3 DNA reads TGTGCCACCAGCAGGGGCACCGGGGAGCTGTTTTTT. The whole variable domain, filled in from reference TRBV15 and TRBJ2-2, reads DAMVIQNPRYQVTQFGKPVTLSCSQTLNHNVMYWYQQKSSQAPKLLFHYYDKDFNNEADTPDNFQSRRPNTSFCFLDIRSPGLGDTAMYLCATSRGTGELFFGEGSRLTVL.

Here the CDR3 reads CSARADRGLTDTQYF. CDR3 bases: TGCAGTGCTAGAGCCGACAGGGGGCTCACAGATACGCAGTATTTT. This rearrangement joins TRBV20-1 to TRBJ2-3; 10 bases fit TRBD1. Germline assignment: CDR1 DFQATT and CDR2 SNEGSKA (reference sequence). The J segment lost 2 bases and the V segment lost 1 base, leaving 3 bases of the junction unmatched. The CDR3 has 15 residues.

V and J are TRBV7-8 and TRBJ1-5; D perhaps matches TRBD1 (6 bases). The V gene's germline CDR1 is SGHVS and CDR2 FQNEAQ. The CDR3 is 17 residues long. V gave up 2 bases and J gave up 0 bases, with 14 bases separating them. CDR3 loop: CASSLMGATYSNQPQHF. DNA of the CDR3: TGTGCCAGCAGCTTAATGGGGGCGACTTATAGCAATCAGCCCCAGCATTTT.

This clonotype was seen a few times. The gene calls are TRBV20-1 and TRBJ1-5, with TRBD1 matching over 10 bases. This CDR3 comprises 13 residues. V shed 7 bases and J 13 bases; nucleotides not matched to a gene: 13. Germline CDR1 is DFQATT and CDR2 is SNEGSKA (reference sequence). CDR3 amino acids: CSGRRTGGDPQHF. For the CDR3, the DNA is TGCAGTGGGCGCCGGACAGGGGGTGATCCTCAGCATTTT.

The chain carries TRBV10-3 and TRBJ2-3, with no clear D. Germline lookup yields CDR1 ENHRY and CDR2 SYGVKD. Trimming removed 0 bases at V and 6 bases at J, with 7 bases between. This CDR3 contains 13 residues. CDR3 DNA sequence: TGTGCCATCAGTGAGTCGGACGTGGATACGCAGTATTTT. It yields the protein CAISESDVDTQYF.

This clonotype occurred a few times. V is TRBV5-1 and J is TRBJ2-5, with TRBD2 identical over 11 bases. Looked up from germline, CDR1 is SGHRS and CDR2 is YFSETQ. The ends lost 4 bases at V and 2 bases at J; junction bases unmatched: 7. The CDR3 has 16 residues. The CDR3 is CASSNPRLAGQETQYF. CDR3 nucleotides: TGCGCCAGCAGCAACCCTCGACTAGCGGGACAAGAGACCCAGTACTTC.

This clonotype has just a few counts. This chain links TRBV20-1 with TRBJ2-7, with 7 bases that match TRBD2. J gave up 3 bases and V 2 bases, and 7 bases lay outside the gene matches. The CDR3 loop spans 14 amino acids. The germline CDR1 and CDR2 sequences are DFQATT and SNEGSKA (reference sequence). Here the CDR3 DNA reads TGCAGTGCTAGAAGGGCTAGCGGAGACTACGAGCAGTACTTC. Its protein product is CSARRASGDYEQYF.

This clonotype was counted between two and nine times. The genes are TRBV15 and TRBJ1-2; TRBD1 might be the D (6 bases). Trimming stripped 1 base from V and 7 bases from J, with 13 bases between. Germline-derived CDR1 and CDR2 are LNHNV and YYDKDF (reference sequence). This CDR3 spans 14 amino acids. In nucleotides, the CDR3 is TGTGCCACCAGCAGAGCCAGGGGAGTGGGTGGCTACACCTTC. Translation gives CATSRARGVGGYTF.

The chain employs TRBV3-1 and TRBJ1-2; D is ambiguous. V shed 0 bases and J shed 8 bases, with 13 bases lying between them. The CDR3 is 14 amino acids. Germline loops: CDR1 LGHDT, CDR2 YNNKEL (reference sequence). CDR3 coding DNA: TGTGCCAGCAGCCAAGATTCACGAATAGAGGGCTACACCTTC. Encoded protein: CASSQDSRIEGYTF.

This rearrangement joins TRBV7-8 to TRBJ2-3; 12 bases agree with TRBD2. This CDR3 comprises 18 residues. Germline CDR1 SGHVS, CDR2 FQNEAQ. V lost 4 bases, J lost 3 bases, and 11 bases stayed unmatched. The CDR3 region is CASSSLIRLAGATDTQYF. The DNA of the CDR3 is TGTGCCAGCAGCTCCCTTATCCGACTAGCGGGAGCAACAGATACGCAGTATTTT.

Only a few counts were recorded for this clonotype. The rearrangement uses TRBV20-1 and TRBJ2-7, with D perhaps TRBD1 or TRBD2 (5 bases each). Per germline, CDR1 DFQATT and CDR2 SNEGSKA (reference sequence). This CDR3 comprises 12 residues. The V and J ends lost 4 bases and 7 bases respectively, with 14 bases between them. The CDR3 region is CSAMGESGEQYF. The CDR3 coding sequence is TGCAGTGCTATGGGGGAATCGGGAGAGCAGTACTTC.

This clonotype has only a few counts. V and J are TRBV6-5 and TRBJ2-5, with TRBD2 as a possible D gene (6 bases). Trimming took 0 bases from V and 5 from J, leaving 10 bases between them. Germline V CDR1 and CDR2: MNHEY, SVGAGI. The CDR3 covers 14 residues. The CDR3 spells CASSYSEGSETQYF. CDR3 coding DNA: TGTGCCAGCAGTTACTCGGAGGGCAGTGAGACCCAGTACTTC.

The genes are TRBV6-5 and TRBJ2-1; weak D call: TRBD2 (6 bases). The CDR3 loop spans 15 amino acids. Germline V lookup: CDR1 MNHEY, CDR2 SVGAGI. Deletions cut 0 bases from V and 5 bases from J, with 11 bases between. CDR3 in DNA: TGTGCCAGCAGTTACTCTACGGGAGCAAACAATGAGCAGTTCTTC. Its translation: CASSYSTGANNEQFF.

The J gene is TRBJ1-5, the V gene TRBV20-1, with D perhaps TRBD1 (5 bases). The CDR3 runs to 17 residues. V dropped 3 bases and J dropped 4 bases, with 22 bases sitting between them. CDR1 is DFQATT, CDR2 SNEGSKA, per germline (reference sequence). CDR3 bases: TGCAGTGCTAGGGGTGGGGCACGCGGTTGGGGGAATCAGCCCCAGCATTTT. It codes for CSARGGARGWGNQPQHF.

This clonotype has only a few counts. CDR3 in amino acids: CASSLEGSGGKNIQYF. In nucleotides, the CDR3 is TGTGCCAGCAGTTTAGAAGGTTCGGGTGGCAAAAACATTCAGTACTTC. The chain recombines TRBV27 with TRBJ2-4; D unclear. Deletions cut 2 bases from V and 3 bases from J, with 14 bases between. CDR1 MNHEY and CDR2 SMNVEV come from the germline V gene (reference sequence). This CDR3 is built from 16 residues.

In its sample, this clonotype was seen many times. CDR3 loop: CASSSQTGTEYGYTF. In DNA form, the CDR3 reads TGTGCCAGCAGTTCACAGACCGGGACAGAATATGGCTACACCTTC. The J gene is TRBJ1-2, the V gene TRBV27; 7 bases agree with TRBD1. Per germline, CDR1 MNHEY and CDR2 SMNVEV (reference sequence). The trim removed 4 bases at V and 5 bases at J, leaving 10 bases unmatched. This CDR3 has 15 amino acids.

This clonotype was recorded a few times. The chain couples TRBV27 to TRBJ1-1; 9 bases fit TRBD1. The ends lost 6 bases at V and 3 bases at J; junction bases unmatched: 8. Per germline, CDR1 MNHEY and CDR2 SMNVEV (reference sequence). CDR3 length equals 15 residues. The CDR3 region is CASRPTGGRYTEAFF. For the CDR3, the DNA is TGTGCCAGCAGACCCACAGGGGGCAGGTACACTGAAGCTTTCTTT.

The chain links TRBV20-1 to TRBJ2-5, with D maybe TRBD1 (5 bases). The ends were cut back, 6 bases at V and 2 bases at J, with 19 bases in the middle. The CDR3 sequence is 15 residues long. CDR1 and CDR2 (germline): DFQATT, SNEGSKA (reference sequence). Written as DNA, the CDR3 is TGCAGTGCCACGCCGGGCTTAGGGGTGCAAGAGACCCAGTACTTC. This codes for CSATPGLGVQETQYF.

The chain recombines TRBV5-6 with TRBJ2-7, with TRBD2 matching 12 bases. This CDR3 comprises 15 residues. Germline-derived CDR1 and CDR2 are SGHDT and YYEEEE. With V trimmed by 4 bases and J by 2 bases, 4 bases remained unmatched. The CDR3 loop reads CASSPLAGGTYEQYF. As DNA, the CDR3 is TGTGCCAGCAGCCCACTAGCGGGAGGTACCTACGAGCAGTACTTC.